The clone carrying this T cell receptor (beta chain) was counted at least ten times. One entry per CDR3 protein, called by TCRdb with MiXCR from the RT-PCR reads. Of about 570,000 distinct CDR3 sequences in the sample, over 9% were seen once. These data come from a study of response to subunit inactivated influenza vaccine. Germline values: CDR1 DFQATT, CDR2 SNEGSKA (reference sequence). With V trimmed by 5 bases and J by 6 bases, 4 bases remained unmatched. The CDR3 has 13 amino acids. The same data also contributed to another study, on T cells expressing NK-cell markers. As that study records: cDNA encoding TCR beta was synthesized via 5'RACE template switching incorporating UMIs.

The receptor's source is a man aged 50-59 years who received an inactivated influenza vaccine. The chain couples TRBV20-1 to TRBJ2-1, with TRBD2 matching 10 bases. Specimen: PBMCs from blood, collected on the day of vaccination. This CDR3 reads CSAASGGVNEQFF. The DNA for the CDR3 is TGCAGTGCTGCCAGCGGGGGGGTCAATGAGCAGTTCTTC.